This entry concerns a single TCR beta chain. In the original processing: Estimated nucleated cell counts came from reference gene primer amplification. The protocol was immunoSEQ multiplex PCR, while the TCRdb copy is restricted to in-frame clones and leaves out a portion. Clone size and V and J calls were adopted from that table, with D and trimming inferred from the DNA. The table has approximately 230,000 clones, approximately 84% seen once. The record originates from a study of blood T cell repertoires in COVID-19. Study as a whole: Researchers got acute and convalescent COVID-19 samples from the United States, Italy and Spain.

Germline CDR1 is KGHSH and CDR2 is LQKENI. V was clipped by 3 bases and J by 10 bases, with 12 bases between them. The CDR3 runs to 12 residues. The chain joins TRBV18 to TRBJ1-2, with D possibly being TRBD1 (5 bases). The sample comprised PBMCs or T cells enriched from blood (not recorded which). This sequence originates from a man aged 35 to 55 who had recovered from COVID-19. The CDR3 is CASSPTDSSYTF. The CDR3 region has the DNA TGTGCCAGCTCACCGACTGACAGCTCCTACACCTTC.